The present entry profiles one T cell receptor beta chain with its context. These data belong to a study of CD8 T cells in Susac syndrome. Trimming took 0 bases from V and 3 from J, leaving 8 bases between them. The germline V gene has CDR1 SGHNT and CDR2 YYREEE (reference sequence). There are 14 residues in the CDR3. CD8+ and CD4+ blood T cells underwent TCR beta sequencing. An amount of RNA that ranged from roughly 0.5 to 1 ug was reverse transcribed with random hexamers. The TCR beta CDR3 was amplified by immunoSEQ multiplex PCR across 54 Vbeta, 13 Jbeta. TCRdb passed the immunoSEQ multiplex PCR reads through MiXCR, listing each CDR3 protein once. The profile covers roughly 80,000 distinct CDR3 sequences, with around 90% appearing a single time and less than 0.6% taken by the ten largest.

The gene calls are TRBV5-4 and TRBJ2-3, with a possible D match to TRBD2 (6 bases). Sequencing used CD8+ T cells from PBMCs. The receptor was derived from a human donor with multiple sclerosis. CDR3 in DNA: TGTGCCAGCAGCTTGGTGGAGGGGACAGATACGCAGTATTTT. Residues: CASSLVEGTDTQYF. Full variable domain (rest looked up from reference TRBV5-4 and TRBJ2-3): ETGVTQSPTHLIKTRGQQVTLRCSSQSGHNTVSWYQQALGQGPQFIFQYYREEENGRGNFPPRFSGLQFPNYSSELNVNALELDDSALYLCASSLVEGTDTQYFGPGTRLTVL.